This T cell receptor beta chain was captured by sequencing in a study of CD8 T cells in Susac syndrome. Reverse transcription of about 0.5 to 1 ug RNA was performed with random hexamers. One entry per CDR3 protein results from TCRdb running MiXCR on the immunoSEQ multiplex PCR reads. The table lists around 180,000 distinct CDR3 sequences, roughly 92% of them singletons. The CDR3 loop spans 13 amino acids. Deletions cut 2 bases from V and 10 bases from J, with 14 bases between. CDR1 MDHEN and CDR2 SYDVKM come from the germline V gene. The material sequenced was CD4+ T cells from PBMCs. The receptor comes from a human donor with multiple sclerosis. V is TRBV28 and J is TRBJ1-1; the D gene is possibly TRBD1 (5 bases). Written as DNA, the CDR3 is TGTGCCAGCAGTTTACCGGGGCTTGGAGTAGCTTTCTTT. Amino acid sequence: CASSLPGLGVAFF.